This passage covers 2 T cell receptor beta chains from one sample sequenced in a study of blood T cells in healthy people across ages. Primers used in a second PCR of about 7 to 12 cycles were a sample-barcoded 5' primer and a J-beta primer mix. TCRdb called the 5' RACE reads again in MiXCR, with one record for every CDR3 protein. This table holds about 1.8 million distinct CDR3 sequences, roughly 50% found once. Specimen: blood. These receptors were taken from a woman aged 35 to 49 in good health.

This clonotype was counted at least ten times. V usage is TRBV10-3 and J usage is TRBJ2-7; D perhaps matches TRBD1 (6 bases). Trimming took off 2 bases at V and 2 bases at J, with 16 bases between the two ends. There are 16 residues in the CDR3. CDR1 and CDR2 from the germline V gene are ENHRY and SYGVKD. CDR3 coding DNA: TGTGCCATCAGTGAGGGCCCGGGACAAACCGCCTACGAGCAGTACTTC. Its protein product is CAISEGPGQTAYEQYF.

The J gene is TRBJ2-2, the V gene TRBV10-3; TRBD1 agrees at 8 bases. The CDR3 length is 16 residues. Germline values: CDR1 ENHRY, CDR2 SYGVKD. The J segment lost 2 bases and the V segment lost 3 bases, leaving 5 bases of the junction unmatched. The CDR3 reads CAISDPRGPNTGELFF. In nucleotides, the CDR3 is TGTGCCATCAGTGACCCCAGGGGGCCCAACACCGGGGAGCTGTTTTTT.